This TCR beta chain came from a study of brain T cells in children with intractable seizures. V lost 2 bases and J lost 3; bases outside the gene matches: 1. CDR3 length: 14 amino acids. Looked up from germline, CDR1 is SQVTM and CDR2 is ANQGSEA. Time point defined: blood from clinic visit 5 months post-surgery; TSC patient then seizure free. The repertoire was sequenced with immunoSEQ multiplex PCR; TCRdb's copy has only in-frame clones and lacks some. Of about 350,000 clones in the sample, over 90% were seen once. The source material was peripheral blood, sampled 4 to 5 months after surgery. This sequence joins TRBV29-1 and TRBJ2-1; TRBD1 matches at 10 bases. The clonotype originates from a boy under two years old with tuberous sclerosis and intractable seizures. Written as DNA, the CDR3 is TGCAGCGTTGAAAGGGACAGGGGCTACAATGAGCAGTTCTTC. Translation: CSVERDRGYNEQFF.